A single T cell receptor (beta chain) is shown here with its context. What it binds is unknown. Reverse transcription of extracted RNA yielded cDNA, which provided the sequencing template. TCRdb's copy holds only in-frame clones and misses some; the assay was immunoSEQ multiplex PCR. The sample lists about 130,000 clones; 45% to 60% were seen once. These data originate in a study of CD8+ T cells in alopecia areata. Study observations and caveats: TCRs were shared less clearly across patients than in mice, possibly for HLA-related reasons.

The germline CDR1 and CDR2 sequences are KGHSH and LQKENI. Trimming took 6 bases from V and 4 from J, leaving 12 bases between them. The CDR3 covers 13 residues. The input for sequencing was CD4+ T cells sorted from blood, taken at week 0. The chain has TRBV18 and TRBJ1-1; D possibly corresponds to TRBD1 (5 bases). This TCR came from a human donor with alopecia areata. The CDR3 region is CASSQGPGTEAFF. As DNA, the CDR3 is TGTGCCAGCTCTCAGGGACCGGGCACTGAAGCTTTCTTT.